This T cell receptor beta chain was recorded in a study of blood T cell repertoires in COVID-19. Across the study: Italy, Spain and the United States were the sources of the convalescent and acute COVID-19 samples. T cells, B-cell-depleted T cells, or PBMCs provided the cDNA or gDNA that served as material.

Per the authors' pipeline: Reference gene primer amplification yielded estimated nucleated cell counts. Here immunoSEQ multiplex PCR was the method, and the copy in TCRdb shows in-frame clones only, minus some. V, J and clone size are those of that table, while D and trimming were read from the DNA. This table holds about 300,000 clones, around four fifths found once. The length of the CDR3 is 18 residues. The sample taken for sequencing was peripheral blood. The chain uses TRBV21-1 and TRBJ1-1; whether TRBD1, the table's D call, matches the DNA was not checked. TRBV21-1 is a listed pseudogene. The sequence was collected from a woman aged 45-60 years with acute or convalescent COVID-19. The CDR3 nucleotides read TGTGCCAGCAGCAAAGCGAGATTTCGTGGGACATTCAACACTGAAGCTTTCTTT. It yields the protein CASSKARFRGTFNTEAFF.